This entry concerns a single T cell receptor (beta chain). What it binds is unknown. At one boundary the junction diverges from the germline segment, which might be a read error. These data originate in a study of blood T cells in healthy people across ages. In the study overall: About one barcoded beta molecule per two T cells came from capture by template switching.

Germline CDR1 reads SGHTA; CDR2 reads FQGNSA. CDR3 length: 13 residues. Extracted total RNA amounted to at least 5.5 micrograms for each sample. Primed by a sample-barcoded 5' primer and a J-beta primer mix, a second PCR proceeded for 7 to 11 cycles. TCRdb re-called the 5' RACE reads through MiXCR, storing one row per CDR3 protein. The sample has approximately 1,700,000 distinct CDR3 sequences; approximately 40% are singletons. Overall study results and limits: Naive CD4+ cells and diversity were both higher in long-lived donors than in aged donors.

Material: blood. The gene calls are TRBV7-2 and TRBJ1-3; no firm D call. This TCR derives from a human donor in good health. CDR3: CVSSLADGNTIYF. The DNA for the CDR3 is TGTGTCAGCAGCTTAGCGGATGGAAACACCATATATTTT.